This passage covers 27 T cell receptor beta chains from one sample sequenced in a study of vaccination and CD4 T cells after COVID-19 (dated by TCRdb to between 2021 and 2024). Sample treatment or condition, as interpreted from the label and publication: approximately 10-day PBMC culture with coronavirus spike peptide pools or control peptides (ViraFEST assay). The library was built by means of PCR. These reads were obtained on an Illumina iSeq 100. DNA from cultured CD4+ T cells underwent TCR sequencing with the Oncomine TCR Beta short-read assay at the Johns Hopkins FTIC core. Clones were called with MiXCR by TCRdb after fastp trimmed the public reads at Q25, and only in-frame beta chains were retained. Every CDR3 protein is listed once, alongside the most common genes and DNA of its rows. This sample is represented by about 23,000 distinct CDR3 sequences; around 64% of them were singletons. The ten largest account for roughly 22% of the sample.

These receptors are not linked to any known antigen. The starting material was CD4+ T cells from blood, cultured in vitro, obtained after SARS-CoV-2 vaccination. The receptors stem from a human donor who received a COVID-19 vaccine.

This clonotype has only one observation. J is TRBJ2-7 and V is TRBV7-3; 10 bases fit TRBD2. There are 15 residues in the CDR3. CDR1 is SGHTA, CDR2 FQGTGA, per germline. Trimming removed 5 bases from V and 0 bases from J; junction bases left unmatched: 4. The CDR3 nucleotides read TGTGCCAGCAGCCCCGGGACTAGCGACTCCTACGAGCAGTACTTC. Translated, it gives CASSPGTSDSYEQYF. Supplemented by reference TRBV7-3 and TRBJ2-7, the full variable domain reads GAGVSQTPSNKVTEKGKYVELRCDPISGHTALYWYRQSLGQGPEFLIYFQGTGAADDSGLPNDRFFAVRPEGSVSTLKIQRTERGDSAVYLCASSPGTSDSYEQYFGPGTRLTVT.

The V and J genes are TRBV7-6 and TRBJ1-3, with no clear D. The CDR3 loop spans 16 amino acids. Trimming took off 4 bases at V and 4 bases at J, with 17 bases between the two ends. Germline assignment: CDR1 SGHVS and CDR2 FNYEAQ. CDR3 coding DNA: TGTGCCAGCAGCTCCCGCGGCCACGAAAGAGGAAACACCATATATTTT. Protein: CASSSRGHERGNTIYF.

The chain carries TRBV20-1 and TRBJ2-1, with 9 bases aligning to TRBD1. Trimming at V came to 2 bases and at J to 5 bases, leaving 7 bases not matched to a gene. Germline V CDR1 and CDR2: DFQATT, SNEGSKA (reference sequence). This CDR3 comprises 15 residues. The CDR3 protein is CSARSRDRVHNEQFF. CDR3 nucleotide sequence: TGCAGTGCTAGATCCCGGGACAGGGTACACAATGAGCAGTTCTTC.

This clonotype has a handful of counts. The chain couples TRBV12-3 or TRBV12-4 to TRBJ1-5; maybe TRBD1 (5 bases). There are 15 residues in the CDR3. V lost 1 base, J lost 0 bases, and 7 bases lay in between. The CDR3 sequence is CASSLGGISNQPQHF. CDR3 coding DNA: TGTGCCAGCAGTTTAGGGGGGATTAGCAATCAGCCCCAGCATTTT.

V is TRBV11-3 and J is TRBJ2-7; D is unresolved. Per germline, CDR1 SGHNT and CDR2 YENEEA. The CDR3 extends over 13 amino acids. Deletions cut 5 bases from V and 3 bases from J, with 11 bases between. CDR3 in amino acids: CASSPTAFYEQYF. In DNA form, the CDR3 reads TGTGCCAGCAGCCCCACAGCGTTCTACGAGCAGTACTTC.

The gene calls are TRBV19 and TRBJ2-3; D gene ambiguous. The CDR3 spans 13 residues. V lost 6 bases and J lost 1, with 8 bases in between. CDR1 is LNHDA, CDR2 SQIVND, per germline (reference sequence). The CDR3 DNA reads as TGTGCCAGTAGGCTAGGTGGCACAGATACGCAGTATTTT. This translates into CASRLGGTDTQYF. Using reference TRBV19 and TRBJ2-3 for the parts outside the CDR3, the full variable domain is DGGITQSPKYLFRKEGQNVTLSCEQNLNHDAMYWYRQDPGQGLRLIYYSQIVNDFQKGDIAEGYSVSREKKESFPLTVTSAQKNPTAFYLCASRLGGTDTQYFGPGTRLTVL.

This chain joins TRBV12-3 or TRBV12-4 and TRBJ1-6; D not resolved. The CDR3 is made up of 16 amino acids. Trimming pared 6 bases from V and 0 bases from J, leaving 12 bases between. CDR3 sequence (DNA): TGTGCCAGCAGCTCCGGGCCGAGCTCCTATAATTCACCCCTCCACTTT. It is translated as CASSSGPSSYNSPLHF.

Here the CDR3 reads CSARDLGGDSNQPQHF. The CDR3, as DNA: TGCAGTGCTAGAGATCTTGGCGGCGATAGCAATCAGCCCCAGCATTTT. This sequence joins TRBV20-1 and TRBJ1-5; D is uncertain. Germline values: CDR1 DFQATT, CDR2 SNEGSKA (reference sequence). Between the trimmed V and J ends, which lost 0 bases and 0 bases, there was a span of 12 bases. The CDR3 has 16 residues.

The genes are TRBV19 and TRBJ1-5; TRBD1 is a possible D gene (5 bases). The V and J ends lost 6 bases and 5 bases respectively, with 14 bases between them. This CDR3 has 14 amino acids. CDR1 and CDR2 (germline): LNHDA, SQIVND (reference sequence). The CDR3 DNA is TGTGCCAGTAGGAGCGGGAGGGGAGATCAGCCCCAGCATTTT. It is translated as CASRSGRGDQPQHF.

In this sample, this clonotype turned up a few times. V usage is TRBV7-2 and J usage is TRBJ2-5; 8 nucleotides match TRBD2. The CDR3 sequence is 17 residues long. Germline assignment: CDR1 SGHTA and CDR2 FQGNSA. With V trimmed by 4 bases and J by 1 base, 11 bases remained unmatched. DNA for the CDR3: TGTGCCAGCAGCTCCTTCGGAATAGCGGGGCCCCAAGAGACCCAGTACTTC. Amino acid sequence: CASSSFGIAGPQETQYF.

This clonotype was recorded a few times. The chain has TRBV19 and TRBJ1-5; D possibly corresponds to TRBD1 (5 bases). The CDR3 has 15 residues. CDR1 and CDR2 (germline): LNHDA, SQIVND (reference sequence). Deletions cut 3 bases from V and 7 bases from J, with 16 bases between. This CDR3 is CASSISWQGGQPQHF. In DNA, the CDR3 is TGTGCCAGTAGTATTTCGTGGCAGGGTGGACAGCCCCAGCATTTT. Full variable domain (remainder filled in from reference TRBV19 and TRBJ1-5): DGGITQSPKYLFRKEGQNVTLSCEQNLNHDAMYWYRQDPGQGLRLIYYSQIVNDFQKGDIAEGYSVSREKKESFPLTVTSAQKNPTAFYLCASSISWQGGQPQHFGDGTRLSIL.

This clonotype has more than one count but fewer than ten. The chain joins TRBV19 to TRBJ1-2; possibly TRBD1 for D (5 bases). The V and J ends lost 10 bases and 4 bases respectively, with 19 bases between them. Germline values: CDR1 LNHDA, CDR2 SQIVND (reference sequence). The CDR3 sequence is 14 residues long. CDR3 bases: TGTGCCACCGACGGGGCGGGTAGGCCCTATGGCTACACCTTC. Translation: CATDGAGRPYGYTF.

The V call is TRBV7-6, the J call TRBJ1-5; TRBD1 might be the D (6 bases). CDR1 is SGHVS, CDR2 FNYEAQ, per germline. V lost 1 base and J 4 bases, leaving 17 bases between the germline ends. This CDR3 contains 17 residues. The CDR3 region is CASSLGRARGLNQPQHF. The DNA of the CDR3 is TGTGCCAGCAGCTTAGGAAGAGCCAGGGGACTGAATCAGCCCCAGCATTTT.

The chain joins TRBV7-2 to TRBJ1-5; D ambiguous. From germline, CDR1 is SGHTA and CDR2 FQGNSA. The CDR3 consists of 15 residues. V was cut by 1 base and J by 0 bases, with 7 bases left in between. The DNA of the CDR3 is TGTGCCAGCAGCTTAGACCCATATAGCAATCAGCCCCAGCATTTT. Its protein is CASSLDPYSNQPQHF.

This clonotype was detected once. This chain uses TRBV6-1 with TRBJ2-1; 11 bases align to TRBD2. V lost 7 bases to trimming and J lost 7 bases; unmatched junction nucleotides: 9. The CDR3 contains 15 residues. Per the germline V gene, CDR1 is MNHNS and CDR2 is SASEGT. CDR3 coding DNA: TGTGCCAGCACCCTACCGGGACTAGCGGCTAATGAGCAGTTCTTC. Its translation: CASTLPGLAANEQFF.

In nucleotides, the CDR3 is TGTGCCAGCAGCGAAAGGACTAGCGGAGCTTACGGGGAGCTGTTTTTT. Its protein is CASSERTSGAYGELFF. This sequence joins TRBV7-2 and TRBJ2-2, with 10 bases lining up with TRBD2. The V and J ends lost 5 bases and 7 bases, in that order; junction bases with no gene match: 10. The CDR3 sequence is 16 residues long. Germline V gene data show CDR1 as SGHTA and CDR2 as FQGNSA.

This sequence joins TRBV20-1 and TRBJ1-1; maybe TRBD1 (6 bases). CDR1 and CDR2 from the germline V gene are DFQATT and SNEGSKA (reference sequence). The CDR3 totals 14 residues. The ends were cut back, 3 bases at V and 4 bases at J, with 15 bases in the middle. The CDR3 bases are TGCAGTGCTAGCCAGGACAGCGATTCCACTGAAGCTTTCTTT. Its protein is CSASQDSDSTEAFF.

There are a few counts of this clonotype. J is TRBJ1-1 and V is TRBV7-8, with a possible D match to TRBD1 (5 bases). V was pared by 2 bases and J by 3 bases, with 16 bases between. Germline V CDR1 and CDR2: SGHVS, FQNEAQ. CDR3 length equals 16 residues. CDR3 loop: CASSLTTRQSYTEAFF. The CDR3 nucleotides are TGTGCCAGCAGCTTAACAACCCGACAGTCTTACACTGAAGCTTTCTTT.

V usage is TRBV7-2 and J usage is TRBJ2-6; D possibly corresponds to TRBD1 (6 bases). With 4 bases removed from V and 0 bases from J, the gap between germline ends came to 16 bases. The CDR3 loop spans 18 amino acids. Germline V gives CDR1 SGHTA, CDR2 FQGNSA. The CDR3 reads CASSSGAGVGSGANVLTF. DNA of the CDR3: TGTGCCAGCAGCTCAGGGGCAGGGGTCGGCTCTGGGGCCAACGTCCTGACTTTC.

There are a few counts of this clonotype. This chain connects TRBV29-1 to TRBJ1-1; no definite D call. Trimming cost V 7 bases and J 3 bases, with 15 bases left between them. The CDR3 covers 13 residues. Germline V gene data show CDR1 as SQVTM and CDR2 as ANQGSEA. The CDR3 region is CSGSEEWDTEAFF. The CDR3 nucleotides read TGCAGCGGAAGTGAGGAGTGGGACACTGAAGCTTTCTTT.

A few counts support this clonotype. This chain's CDR3 is CSARDAGTDINTEAFF. The CDR3 DNA reads TGCAGTGCTAGAGACGCTGGGACCGACATTAACACTGAAGCTTTCTTT. The chain carries TRBV20-1 and TRBJ1-1; possibly TRBD1 for D (5 bases). Trimming removed 0 bases from V and 2 bases from J, with 16 bases in between. This CDR3 has 16 amino acids. Germline V lookup: CDR1 DFQATT, CDR2 SNEGSKA (reference sequence).

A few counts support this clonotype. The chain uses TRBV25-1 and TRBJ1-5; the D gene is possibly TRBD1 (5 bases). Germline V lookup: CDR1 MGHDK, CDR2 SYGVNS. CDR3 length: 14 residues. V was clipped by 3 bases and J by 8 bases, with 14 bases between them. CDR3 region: CASSDRVSGEPQHF. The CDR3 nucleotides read TGTGCCAGCAGTGACAGGGTTAGTGGGGAGCCCCAGCATTTT.

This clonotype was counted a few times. CDR3 nucleotides: TGTGCCAGCAGCCCGGGACAGGGAGGAGCTTTCTTT. It translates to CASSPGQGGAFF. The V gene is TRBV7-9, the J gene TRBJ1-1, with 9 bases matching TRBD1. The CDR3 consists of 12 residues. V shed 5 bases, J shed 10 bases, and the junction held 5 bases outside the gene matches. Germline V gene sequence: CDR1 SEHNR, CDR2 FQNEAQ (reference sequence).

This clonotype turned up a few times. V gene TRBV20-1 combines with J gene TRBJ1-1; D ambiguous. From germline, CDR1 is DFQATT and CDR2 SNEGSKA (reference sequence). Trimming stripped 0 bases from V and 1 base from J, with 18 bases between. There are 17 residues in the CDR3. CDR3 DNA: TGCAGTGCTAGAGATCGTCGTTCCGTAGGGAAGAACACTGAAGCTTTCTTT. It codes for CSARDRRSVGKNTEAFF.

This CDR3 reads CASSSDRVVNSPLHF. In nucleotides, the CDR3 is TGTGCCAGCAGTTCCGACAGGGTAGTCAATTCACCCCTCCACTTT. The chain joins TRBV27 to TRBJ1-6; TRBD1 agrees at 7 bases. CDR1 is MNHEY and CDR2 is SMNVEV in the germline V gene (reference sequence). The CDR3 totals 15 residues. V lost 4 bases, J lost 7 bases, and 7 bases stayed unmatched.

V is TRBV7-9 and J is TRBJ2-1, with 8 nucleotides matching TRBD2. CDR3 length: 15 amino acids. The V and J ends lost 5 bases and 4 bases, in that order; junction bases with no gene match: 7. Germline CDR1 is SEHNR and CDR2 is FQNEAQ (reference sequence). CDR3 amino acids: CASSMSGGQYNEQFF. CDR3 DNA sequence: TGTGCCAGCAGCATGAGCGGGGGACAATACAATGAGCAGTTCTTC.

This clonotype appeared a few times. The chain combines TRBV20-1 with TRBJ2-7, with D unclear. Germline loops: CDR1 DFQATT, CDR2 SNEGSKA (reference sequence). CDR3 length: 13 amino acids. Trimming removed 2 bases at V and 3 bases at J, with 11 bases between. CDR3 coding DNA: TGCAGTGCTAGAAAAGTGAACGTCTACGAGCAGTACTTC. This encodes CSARKVNVYEQYF.